This paragraph reports one T cell receptor (beta chain). Its antigen is unknown. Base quality data are lacking; no much larger clone is found one base away. TCRbeta CDR3 sequencing was performed on sorted unstimulated T cells and on proliferating T cells recovered from mixed lymphocyte reactions. Fresh whole blood from nine to eleven HLA-typed healthy donors was used to isolate PBMCs. To map where alloreactive clones came from, unstimulated CD4+ regulatory T cells were FACS-sorted. The record originates from a study of siplizumab effects on memory and regulatory T cells (dated by TCRdb to 2018 to 2020). About the study as a whole: The study examined how the anti-CD2 antibody siplizumab affects alloreactive T-cell subsets in allogeneic mixed lymphocyte reactions built from human PBMCs.

Libraries came from the immunoSEQ multiplex PCR assay. Each sample had around 92,000 TCR templates assayed by the deep sequencing platform. Genomic DNA extracted from sorted T cells was used for TCRbeta CDR3 sequencing. In the paper's pipeline: The R programming language was used for clonal analysis of the TCRbeta CDR3 data. Alloreactive CD4+ and CD8+ clones were identified by comparing unstimulated samples to CFSE-low samples taken after the reaction. By matching sequences to the repertoires of sorted unstimulated Treg and non-Treg cells, each alloreactive CD4+ clone was assigned a regulatory or non-regulatory origin. The clones in this table, taken by TCRdb from immuneACCESS, are in-frame only. Not every clone is retained; where verified, under half of the shortfall comes from an unresolved V gene, and the cause of the rest is unknown. D and trimming were read from the DNA, whereas the V and J calls and clone size are those reported in that table. The sample has some 100,000 clones on record, roughly 92% of them singletons. Of the sample, approximately 0.61% falls within the top ten clones.

The CDR3 numbers 14 residues from cysteine through phenylalanine. The kept DNA is CDR3 alone, 42 bases in frame from the first base. The germline V gene (reference sequence) provides CDR1 SEHNR and CDR2 FQNEAQ. V and J lose 3 bases and 3 bases, and a span of 9 bases separates them. Points the paper makes about the study in general: Greater diversity appeared to be present in unstimulated naive T cells than in memory T cells, and a substantial contribution to the alloresponse seemed to be made by naive cells. The cumulative frequency of alloreactive sequences that could be traced back to unstimulated CD4+ memory T cells was significantly reduced by siplizumab. In reactions with siplizumab, an average of roughly 70% of mappable alloreactive CD4+ clones were Treg-derived, compared with around 28% in control reactions. A naive or memory phenotype could not be assigned to roughly 75-96% of proliferating CD4+ or CD8+ clones. Because sequences below about 10^-5 frequency were poorly captured, only a minor fraction of alloreactive clones could be mapped to unstimulated subsets. Whether proliferating Tregs from siplizumab cultures were suppressive was not functionally confirmed.

The chain is made from TRBV7-9 and TRBJ1-5; TRBD1 is a possible D gene, resting on 6 matching bases. The clonotype originates from a human donor in good health. Sequenced material: Tregs sorted from blood. In nucleotides, the sequence is TGTGCCAGCAGCTTGACAGGTTTCAATCAGCCCCAGCATTTT. Its product reads: CASSLTGFNQPQHF.